This TCR beta chain was obtained from a study of T-cell memory formation after mild COVID-19. The overall study: Among the donors, TCR clusters were largely specific to each donor. Study conclusions and caveats: Clones which contracted sat mainly in CM and EM if CD4+, and in EMRA if CD8+.

TCRdb reanalysed the 5' RACE reads using MiXCR and keeps one entry per CDR3 protein. The sample shows a few hundred thousand distinct CDR3 sequences, 19% of them seen only once. The V gene's germline CDR1 is MGHRA and CDR2 YSYEKL. The CDR3 has 15 amino acids. Trimming cost V 3 bases and J 5 bases, with 13 bases left between them. To note about this clonotype: What it recognizes is unknown.

This sequence joins TRBV4-1 and TRBJ2-2, with D perhaps matching TRBD1 (6 bases). This receptor was taken from a man in his late teens or twenties who had mild COVID-19 (a few samples of this study predate the infection). Cell type and time point are not known. The sequencing input was PBMCs or a T cell subset sorted from them (not recorded which). The CDR3 sequence: CASSHPQGRTGELFF. The DNA of the CDR3 is TGCGCCAGCAGCCATCCCCAGGGGAGAACCGGGGAGCTGTTTTTT.